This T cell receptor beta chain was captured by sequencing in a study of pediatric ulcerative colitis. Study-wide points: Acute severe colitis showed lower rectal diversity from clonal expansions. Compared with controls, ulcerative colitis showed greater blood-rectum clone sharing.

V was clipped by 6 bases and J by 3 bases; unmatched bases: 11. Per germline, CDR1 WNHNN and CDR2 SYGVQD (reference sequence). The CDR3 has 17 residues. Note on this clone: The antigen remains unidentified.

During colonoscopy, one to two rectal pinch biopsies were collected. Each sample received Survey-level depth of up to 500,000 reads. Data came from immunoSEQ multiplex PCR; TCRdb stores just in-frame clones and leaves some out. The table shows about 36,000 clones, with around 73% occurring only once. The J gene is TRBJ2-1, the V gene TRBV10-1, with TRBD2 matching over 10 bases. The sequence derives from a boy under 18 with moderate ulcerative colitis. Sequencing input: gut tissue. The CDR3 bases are TGCGCCAGCAGGGGCGGGCTAGCGGGGGACCTCTACAATGAGCAGTTCTTC. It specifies CASRGGLAGDLYNEQFF.